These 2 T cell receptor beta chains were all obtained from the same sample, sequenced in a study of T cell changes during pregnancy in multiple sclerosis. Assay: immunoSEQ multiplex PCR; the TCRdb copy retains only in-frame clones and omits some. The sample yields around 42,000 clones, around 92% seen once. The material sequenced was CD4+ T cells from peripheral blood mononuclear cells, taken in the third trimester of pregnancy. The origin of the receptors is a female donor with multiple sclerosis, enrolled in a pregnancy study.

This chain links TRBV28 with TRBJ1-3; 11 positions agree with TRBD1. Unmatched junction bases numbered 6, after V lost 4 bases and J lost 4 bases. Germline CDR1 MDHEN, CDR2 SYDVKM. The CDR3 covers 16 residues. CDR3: CASSSGQGVSGNTIYF. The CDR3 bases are TGTGCCAGCAGTTCGGGACAGGGGGTTTCAGGAAACACCATATATTTT.

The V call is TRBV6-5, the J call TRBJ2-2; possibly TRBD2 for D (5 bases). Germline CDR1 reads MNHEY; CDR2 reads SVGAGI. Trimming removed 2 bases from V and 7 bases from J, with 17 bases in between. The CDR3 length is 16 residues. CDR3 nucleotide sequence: TGTGCCAGCAGTTACGATCCAGCCGACGGGATCGGGGAGCTGTTTTTT. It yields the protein CASSYDPADGIGELFF.